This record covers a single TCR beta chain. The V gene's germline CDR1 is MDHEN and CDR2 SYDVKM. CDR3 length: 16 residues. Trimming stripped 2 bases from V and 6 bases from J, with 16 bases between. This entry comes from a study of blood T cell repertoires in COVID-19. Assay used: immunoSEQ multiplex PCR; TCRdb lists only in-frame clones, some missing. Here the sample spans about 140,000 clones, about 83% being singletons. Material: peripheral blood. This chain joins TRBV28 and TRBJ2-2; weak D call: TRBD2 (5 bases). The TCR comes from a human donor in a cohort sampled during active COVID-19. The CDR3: CASSLPGVESAGELFF. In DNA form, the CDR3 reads TGTGCCAGCAGTTTACCCGGGGTAGAATCGGCCGGGGAGCTGTTTTTT.